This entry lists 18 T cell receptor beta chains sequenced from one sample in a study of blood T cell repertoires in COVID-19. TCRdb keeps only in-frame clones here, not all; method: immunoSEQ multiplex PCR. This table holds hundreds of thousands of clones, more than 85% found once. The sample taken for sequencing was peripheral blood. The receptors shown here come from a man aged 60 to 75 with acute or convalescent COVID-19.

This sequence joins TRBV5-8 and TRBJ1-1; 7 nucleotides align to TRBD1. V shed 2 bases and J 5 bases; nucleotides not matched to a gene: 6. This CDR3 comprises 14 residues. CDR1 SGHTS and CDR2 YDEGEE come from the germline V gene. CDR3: CASSFEGARTEAFF. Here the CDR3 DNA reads TGTGCCAGCAGCTTTGAGGGGGCCAGGACTGAAGCTTTCTTT. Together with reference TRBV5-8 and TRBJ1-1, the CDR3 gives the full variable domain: EAGVTQSPTHLIKTRGQQATLRCSPISGHTSVYWYQQALGLGLQFLLWYDEGEERNRGNFPPRFSGRQFPNYSSELNVNALELEDSALYLCASSFEGARTEAFFGQGTRLTVV.

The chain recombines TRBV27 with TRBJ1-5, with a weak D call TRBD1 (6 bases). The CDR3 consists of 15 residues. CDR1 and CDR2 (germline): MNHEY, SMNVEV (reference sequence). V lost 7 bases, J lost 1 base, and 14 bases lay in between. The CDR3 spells CASTPQGASNQPQHF. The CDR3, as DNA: TGTGCCAGCACCCCACAGGGTGCGAGCAATCAGCCCCAGCATTTT.

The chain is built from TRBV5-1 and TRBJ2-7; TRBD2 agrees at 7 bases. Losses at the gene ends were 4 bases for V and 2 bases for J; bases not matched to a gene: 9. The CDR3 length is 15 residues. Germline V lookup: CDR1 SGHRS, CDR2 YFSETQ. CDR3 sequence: CASSLPRDYTYEQYF. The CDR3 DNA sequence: TGCGCCAGCAGCCTACCGCGGGACTACACCTACGAGCAGTACTTC.

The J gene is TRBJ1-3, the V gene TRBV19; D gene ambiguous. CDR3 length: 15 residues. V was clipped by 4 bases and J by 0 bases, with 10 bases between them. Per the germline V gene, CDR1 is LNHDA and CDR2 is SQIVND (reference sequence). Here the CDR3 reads CASSTDPSSGNTIYF. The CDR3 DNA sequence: TGTGCCAGTAGTACTGATCCTAGCTCTGGAAACACCATATATTTT.

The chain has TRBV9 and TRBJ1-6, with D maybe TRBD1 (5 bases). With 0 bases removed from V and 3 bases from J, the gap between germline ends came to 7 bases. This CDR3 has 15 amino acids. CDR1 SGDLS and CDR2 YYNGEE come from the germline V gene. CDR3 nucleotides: TGTGCCAGCAGCGTAGACCAGGGCTATAATTCACCCCTCCACTTT. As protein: CASSVDQGYNSPLHF.

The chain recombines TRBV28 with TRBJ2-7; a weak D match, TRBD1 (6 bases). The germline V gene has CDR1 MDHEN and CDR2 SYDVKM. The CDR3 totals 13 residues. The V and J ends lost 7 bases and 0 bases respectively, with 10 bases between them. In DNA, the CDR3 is TGTGCCAGCACCCAGGGGCCCTCCTACGAGCAGTACTTC. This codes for CASTQGPSYEQYF.

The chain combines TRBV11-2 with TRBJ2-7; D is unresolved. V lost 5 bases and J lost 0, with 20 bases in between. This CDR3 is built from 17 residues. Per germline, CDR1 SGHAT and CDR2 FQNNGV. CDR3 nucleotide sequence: TGTGCCAGCAGCCCCGGATCTAGGATCGCAAGCTCCTACGAGCAGTACTTC. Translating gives CASSPGSRIASSYEQYF. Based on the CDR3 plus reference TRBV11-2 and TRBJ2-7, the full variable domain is EAGVAQSPRYKIIEKRQSVAFWCNPISGHATLYWYQQILGQGPKLLIQFQNNGVVDDSQLPKDRFSAERLKGVDSTLKIQPAKLEDSAVYLCASSPGSRIASSYEQYFGPGTRLTVT.

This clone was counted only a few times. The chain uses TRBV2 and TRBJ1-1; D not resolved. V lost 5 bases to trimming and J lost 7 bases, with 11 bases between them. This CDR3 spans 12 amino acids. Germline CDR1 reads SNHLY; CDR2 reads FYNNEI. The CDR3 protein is CASSWRFSEAFF. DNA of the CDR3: TGTGCCAGCAGTTGGAGGTTCAGTGAAGCTTTCTTT.

The CDR3 loop is CASSEGHRGGYTF. The CDR3 DNA reads TGTGCCAGCAGTGAGGGACACAGGGGCGGCTACACCTTC. This chain links TRBV27 with TRBJ1-2, with 7 bases matching TRBD1. The V and J ends lost 5 bases and 8 bases, in that order; junction bases with no gene match: 8. Germline V gene lookup returns CDR1 MNHEY and CDR2 SMNVEV (reference sequence). The CDR3 extends over 13 amino acids.

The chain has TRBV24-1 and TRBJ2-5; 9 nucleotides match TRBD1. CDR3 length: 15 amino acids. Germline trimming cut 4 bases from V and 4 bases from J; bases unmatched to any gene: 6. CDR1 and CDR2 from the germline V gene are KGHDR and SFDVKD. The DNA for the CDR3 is TGTGCCACCAGTGACGCCGGGACAGGGAGAGAGACCCAGTACTTC. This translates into CATSDAGTGRETQYF.

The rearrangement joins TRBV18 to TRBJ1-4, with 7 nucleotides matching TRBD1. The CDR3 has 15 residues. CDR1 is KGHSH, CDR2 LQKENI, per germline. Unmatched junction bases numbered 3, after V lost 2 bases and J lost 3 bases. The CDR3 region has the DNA TGTGCCAGCTCACCAGGGGGACAGTCTAATGAAAAACTGTTTTTT. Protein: CASSPGGQSNEKLFF.

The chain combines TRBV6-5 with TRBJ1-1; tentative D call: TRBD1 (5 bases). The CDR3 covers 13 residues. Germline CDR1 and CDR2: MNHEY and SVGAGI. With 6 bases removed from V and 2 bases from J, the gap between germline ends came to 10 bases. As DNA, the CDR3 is TGTGCCAGCAGAAGGGGATTTAACACTGAAGCTTTCTTT. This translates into CASRRGFNTEAFF.

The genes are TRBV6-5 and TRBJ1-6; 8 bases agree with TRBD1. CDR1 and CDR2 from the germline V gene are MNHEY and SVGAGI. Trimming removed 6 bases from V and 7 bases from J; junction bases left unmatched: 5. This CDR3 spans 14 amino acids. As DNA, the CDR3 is TGTGCCAGCAGCCATGACAGGGGAAATTCACCCCTCCACTTT. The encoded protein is CASSHDRGNSPLHF.

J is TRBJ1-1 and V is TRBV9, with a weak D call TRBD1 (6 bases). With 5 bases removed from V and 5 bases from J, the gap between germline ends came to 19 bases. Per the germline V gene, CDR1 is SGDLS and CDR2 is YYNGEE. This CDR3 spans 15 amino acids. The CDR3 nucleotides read TGTGCCAGCAGAGAAAGCTTCACAGGGAATACTGAAGCTTTCTTT. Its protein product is CASRESFTGNTEAFF.

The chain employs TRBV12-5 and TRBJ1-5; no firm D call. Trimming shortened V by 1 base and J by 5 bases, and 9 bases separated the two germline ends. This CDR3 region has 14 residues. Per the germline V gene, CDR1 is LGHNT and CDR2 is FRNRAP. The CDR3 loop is CASGLGVSDQPQHF. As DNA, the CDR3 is TGTGCTAGTGGTTTGGGTGTCTCGGATCAGCCCCAGCATTTT.

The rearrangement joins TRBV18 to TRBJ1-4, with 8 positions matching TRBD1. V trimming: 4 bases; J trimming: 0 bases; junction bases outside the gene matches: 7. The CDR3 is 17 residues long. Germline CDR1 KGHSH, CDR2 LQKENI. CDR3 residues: CASSRTGFKATNEKLFF. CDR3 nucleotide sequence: TGTGCCAGCTCACGGACAGGGTTTAAAGCAACTAATGAAAAACTGTTTTTT.

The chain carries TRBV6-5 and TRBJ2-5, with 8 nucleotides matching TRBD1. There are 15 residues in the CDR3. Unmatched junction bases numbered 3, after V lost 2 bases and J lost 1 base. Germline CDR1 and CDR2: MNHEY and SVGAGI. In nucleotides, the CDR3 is TGTGCCAGCAGTTACGCCGGACAGGGCCAAGAGACCCAGTACTTC. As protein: CASSYAGQGQETQYF.

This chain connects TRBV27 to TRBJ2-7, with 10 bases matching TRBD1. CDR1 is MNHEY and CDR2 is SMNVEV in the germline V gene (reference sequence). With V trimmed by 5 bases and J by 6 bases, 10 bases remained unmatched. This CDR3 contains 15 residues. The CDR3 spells CASSPRQGARSEQYF. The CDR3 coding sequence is TGTGCCAGCAGTCCTCGACAGGGGGCGCGTTCCGAGCAGTACTTC.